This T cell receptor beta chain was sequenced in a study of shared clonotypes between healthy human individuals. The method was immunoSEQ multiplex PCR; TCRdb's version includes in-frame clones alone and lacks a portion of them. The table records over a million clones, approximately 80% of them present only once. The clonotype comes from a man aged 18 to 29 in good health. Some clones in this sample may be carry-over from other donors' samples. Sequencing was carried out using memory CD4+ T cells from PBMCs. Sample subset: CD45RA-negative fraction.

The CDR3 region has the DNA TGTGCCAGCAGCTTACAGCGGACTAACACAGATACGCAGTATTTT. Amino acids: CASSLQRTNTDTQYF. The chain links TRBV7-8 to TRBJ2-3, with a tentative D call TRBD2 (6 bases). The CDR3 is 15 amino acids. From germline, CDR1 is SGHVS and CDR2 FQNEAQ. Trimming stripped 2 bases from V and 2 bases from J, with 11 bases between.